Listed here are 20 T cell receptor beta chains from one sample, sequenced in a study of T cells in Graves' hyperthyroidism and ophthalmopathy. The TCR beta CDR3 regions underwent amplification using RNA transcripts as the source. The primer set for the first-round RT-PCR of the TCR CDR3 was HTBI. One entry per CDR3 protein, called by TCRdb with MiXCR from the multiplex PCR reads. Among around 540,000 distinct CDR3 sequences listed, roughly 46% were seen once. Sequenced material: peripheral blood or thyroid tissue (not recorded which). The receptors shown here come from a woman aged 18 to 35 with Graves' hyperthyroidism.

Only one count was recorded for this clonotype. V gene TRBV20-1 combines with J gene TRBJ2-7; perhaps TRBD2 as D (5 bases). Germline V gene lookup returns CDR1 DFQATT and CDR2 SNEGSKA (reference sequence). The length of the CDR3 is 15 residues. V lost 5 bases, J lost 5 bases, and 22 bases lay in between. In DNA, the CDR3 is TGCAGTGCTTCCCAAGACTGGAGGTTAGGCAACGAGCAGTACTTC. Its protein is CSASQDWRLGNEQYF.

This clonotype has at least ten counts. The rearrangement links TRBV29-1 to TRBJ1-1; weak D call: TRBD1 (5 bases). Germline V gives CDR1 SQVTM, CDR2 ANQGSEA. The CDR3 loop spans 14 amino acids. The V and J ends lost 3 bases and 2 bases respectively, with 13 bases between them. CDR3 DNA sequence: TGCAGCGTTGACAACCCGGGGCGCAACACTGAAGCTTTCTTT. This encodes CSVDNPGRNTEAFF.

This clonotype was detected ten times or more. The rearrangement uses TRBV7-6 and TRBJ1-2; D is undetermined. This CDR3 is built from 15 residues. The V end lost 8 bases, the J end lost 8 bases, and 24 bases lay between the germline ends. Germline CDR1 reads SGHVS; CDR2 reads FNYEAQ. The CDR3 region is CASGGGQAALGGYTF. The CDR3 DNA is TGTGCCAGCGGTGGAGGGCAGGCGGCCTTGGGAGGCTACACCTTC. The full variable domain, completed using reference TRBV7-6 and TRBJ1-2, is GAGVSQSPRYKVTKRGQDVALRCDPISGHVSLYWYRQALGQGPEFLTYFNYEAQQDKSGLPNDRFSAERPEGSISTLTIQRTEQRDSAMYRCASGGGQAALGGYTFGSGTRLTVV.

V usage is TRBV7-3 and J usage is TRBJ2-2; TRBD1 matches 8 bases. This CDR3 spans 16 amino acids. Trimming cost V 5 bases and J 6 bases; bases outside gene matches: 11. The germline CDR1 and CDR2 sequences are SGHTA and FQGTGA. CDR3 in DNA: TGTGCCAGCAGCCCCGGGACAGGCGTCAGGGCCGGGGAGCTGTTTTTT. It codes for CASSPGTGVRAGELFF.

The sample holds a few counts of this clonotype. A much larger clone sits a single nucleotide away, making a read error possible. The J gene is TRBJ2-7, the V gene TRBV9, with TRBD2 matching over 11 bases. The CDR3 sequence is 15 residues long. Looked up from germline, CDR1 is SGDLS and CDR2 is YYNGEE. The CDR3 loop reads CASSVEGTSGYKQYF. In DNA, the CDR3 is TGTGCCAGCAGCGTAGAGGGGACTAGCGGCTACAAGCAGTACTTC.

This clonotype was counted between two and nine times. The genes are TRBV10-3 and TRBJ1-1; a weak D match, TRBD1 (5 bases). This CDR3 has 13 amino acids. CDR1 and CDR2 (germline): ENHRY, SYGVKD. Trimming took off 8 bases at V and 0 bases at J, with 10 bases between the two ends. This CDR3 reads CAIRQLMNTEAFF. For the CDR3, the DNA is TGTGCCATCCGACAGCTGATGAACACTGAAGCTTTCTTT.

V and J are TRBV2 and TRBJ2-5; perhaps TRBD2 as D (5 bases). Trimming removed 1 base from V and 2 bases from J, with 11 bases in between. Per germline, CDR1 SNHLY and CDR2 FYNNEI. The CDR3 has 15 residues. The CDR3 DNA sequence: TGTGCCAGCAGTGAAGAGTCTAGCAGACAAGAGACCCAGTACTTC. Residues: CASSEESSRQETQYF.

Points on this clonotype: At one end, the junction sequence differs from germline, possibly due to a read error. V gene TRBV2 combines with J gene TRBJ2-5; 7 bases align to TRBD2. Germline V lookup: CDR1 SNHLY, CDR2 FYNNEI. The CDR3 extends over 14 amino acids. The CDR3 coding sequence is TGTGCCAGCACGTCCTGGGCGGGGGAAGAAACCCAGTACTTC. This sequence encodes CASTSWAGEETQYF.

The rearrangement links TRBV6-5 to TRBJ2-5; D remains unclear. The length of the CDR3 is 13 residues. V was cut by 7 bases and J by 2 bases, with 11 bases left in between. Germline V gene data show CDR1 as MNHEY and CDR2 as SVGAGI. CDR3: CASTAHGQETQYF. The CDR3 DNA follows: TGTGCCAGCACCGCGCATGGGCAAGAGACCCAGTACTTC.

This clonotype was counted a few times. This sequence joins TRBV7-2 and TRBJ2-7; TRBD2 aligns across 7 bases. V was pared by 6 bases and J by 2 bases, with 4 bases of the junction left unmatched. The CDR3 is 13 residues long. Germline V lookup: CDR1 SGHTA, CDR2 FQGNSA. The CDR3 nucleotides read TGTGCCAGCAGTTACAGCGGGGCCTACGAGCAGTACTTC. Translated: CASSYSGAYEQYF.

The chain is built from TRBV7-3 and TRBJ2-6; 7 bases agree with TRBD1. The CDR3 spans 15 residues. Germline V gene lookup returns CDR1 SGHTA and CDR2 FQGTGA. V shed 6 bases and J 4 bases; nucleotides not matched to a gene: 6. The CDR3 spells CASSLQGTGANVLTF. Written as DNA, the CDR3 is TGTGCCAGCAGTTTACAGGGGACCGGGGCCAACGTCCTGACTTTC. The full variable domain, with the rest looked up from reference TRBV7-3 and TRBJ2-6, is GAGVSQTPSNKVTEKGKYVELRCDPISGHTALYWYRQSLGQGPEFLIYFQGTGAADDSGLPNDRFFAVRPEGSVSTLKIQRTERGDSAVYLCASSLQGTGANVLTFGAGSRLTVL.

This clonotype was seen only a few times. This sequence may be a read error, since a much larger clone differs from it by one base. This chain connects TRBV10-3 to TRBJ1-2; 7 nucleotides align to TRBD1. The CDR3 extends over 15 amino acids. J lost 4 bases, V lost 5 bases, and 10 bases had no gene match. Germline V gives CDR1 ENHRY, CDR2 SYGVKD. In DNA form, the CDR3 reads TGTGCCATCAGTCGAACGACAGGGCCAGCCTATGGCTACACCTTC. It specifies CAISRTTGPAYGYTF.

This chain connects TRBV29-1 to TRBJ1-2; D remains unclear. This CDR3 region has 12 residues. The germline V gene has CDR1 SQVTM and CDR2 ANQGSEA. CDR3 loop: CSSRAEGYGYTF. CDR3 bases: TGCAGTTCTCGAGCGGAGGGATATGGCTACACCTTC.

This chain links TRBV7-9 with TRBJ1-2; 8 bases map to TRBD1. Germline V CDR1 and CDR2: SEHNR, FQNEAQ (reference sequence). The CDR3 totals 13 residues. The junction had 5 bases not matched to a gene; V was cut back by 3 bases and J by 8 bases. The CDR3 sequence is CASSLGRGLGYTF. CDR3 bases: TGTGCCAGCAGCTTGGGCAGGGGGCTCGGCTACACCTTC.

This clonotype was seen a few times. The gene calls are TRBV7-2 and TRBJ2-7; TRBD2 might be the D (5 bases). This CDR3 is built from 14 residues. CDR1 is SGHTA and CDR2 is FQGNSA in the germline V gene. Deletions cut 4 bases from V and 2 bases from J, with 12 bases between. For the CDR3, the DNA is TGTGCCAGCAGCTATTATCCGGGAACCTACGAGCAGTACTTC. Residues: CASSYYPGTYEQYF.

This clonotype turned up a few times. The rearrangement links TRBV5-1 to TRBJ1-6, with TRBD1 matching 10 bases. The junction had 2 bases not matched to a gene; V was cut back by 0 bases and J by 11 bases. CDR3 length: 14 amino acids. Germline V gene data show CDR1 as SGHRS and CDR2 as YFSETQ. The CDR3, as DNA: TGCGCCAGCAGCTTGGGGGACAGGGGTACACCCCTCCACTTT. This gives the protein CASSLGDRGTPLHF.

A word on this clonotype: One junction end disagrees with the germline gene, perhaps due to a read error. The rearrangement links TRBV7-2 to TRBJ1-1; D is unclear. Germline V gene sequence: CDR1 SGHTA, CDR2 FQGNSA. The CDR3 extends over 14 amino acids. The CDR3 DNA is TGCGCCAGCAGCCAACCGACCGCGAACACTGAAGCTTTCTTT. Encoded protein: CASSQPTANTEAFF.

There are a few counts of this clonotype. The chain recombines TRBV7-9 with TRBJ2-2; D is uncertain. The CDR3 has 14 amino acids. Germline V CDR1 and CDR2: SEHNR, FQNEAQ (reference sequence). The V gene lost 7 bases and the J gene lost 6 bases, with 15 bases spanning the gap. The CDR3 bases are TGTGCCAGCACCCTCACGGAAGGACCCGGGGAGCTGTTTTTT. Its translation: CASTLTEGPGELFF. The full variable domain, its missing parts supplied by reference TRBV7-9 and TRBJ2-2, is DTGVSQNPRHKITKRGQNVTFRCDPISEHNRLYWYRQTLGQGPEFLTYFQNEAQLEKSRLLSDRFSAERPKGSFSTLEIQRTEQGDSAMYLCASTLTEGPGELFFGEGSRLTVL.

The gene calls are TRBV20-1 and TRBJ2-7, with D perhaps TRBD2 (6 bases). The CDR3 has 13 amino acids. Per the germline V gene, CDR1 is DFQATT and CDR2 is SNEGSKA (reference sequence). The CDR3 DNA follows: TGCTCCGCGGGGAGGCCCCGACCCTACGAGCAGTACTTC. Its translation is CSAGRPRPYEQYF.

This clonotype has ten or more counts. CDR3 sequence (DNA): TGTGCCAGCAGCTTTCCAACCGCTGGGGCCAACGTCCTGACTTTC. This gives the protein CASSFPTAGANVLTF. The J gene is TRBJ2-6, the V gene TRBV7-2, with unresolved D. The germline V and J ends were trimmed by 3 bases and 2 bases, with 8 bases remaining between them. The CDR3 extends over 15 amino acids. In germline, CDR1 is SGHTA, CDR2 FQGNSA.